A selection of T cell receptor beta chains follows, all from one sample in a study of T cells expressing NK-cell markers. TCRdb re-analyzed the 5' RACE reads; it lists each CDR3 protein once, without DNA. Its table records 150,000 to 160,000 distinct CDR3 sequences. Input material: blood T cells: a sorted CD56 or NKG2C T cell subset, CD4+ or CD8+ T cells, or bulk PBMC T cells (not recorded which). These receptors all stem from a woman aged 50 to 65 in good health. Both conserved end residues are part of each CDR3.

v_call	j_call	cdr3_aa
TRBV20-1	TRBJ1-1	CSAYHGTEAFF
TRBV15	TRBJ2-6	CATSRLVGGPGANVLTF
TRBV27	TRBJ1-5	CASRAVGRHLHF
TRBV5-1	TRBJ1-5	CASSLVNLGLGNQPQHF
TRBV12-3/TRBV12-4	TRBJ2-2	CASNLRQPDLWYTGELFF
TRBV15	TRBJ2-1	CATSRPVGLAGGFEQFF
TRBV7-9	TRBJ2-3	CASSHPFREDTQYF
TRBV20-1	TRBJ2-3	CSARGAADTQYF
TRBV6-5	TRBJ2-3	CASSWGLAETTDTQYF
TRBV10-2	TRBJ2-7	CASSAPAGGEQYF
TRBV11-2	TRBJ2-2	CASSLDLGSLWGTGELFF
TRBV2	TRBJ1-2	CASRLDQGEFYGYTF
TRBV5-1	TRBJ2-1	CASGGGPQNEQFF
TRBV12-5	TRBJ2-5	CASAPRRQETQYF
TRBV2	TRBJ2-3	CASSPQIPSGDTDTQYF
TRBV7-3	TRBJ1-2	CASSLMGRDDYGYTF
TRBV12-3/TRBV12-4	TRBJ2-3	CASSPGLPSTDTQYF
TRBV13	TRBJ2-3	CASSFPRSGSTDTQYF
TRBV20-1	TRBJ2-1	CSASLSGFTDNEQFF
TRBV12-5	TRBJ2-7	CASGAGDYEQYF
TRBV9	TRBJ2-3	CASSVGLWDSTDTQYF
TRBV27	TRBJ2-2	CASEGNGELFF
TRBV20-1	TRBJ2-1	CSAIRDYYNEQFF
TRBV7-9	TRBJ2-7	CASSPAGSGSYEQYF
TRBV11-2	TRBJ2-5	CASSSGLAGETQYF
TRBV4-1	TRBJ1-5	CASSQVGGDQPQHF
TRBV19	TRBJ1-1	CASAPALNTEAFF
TRBV5-1	TRBJ1-2	CASSLGGRGRSGYTF
TRBV4-2	TRBJ2-1	CASSQEFTGQPGYEQFF
TRBV14	TRBJ1-3	CASSPLGTGSGNTIYF
TRBV7-8	TRBJ1-2	CASSSAAVPYGYTF
TRBV12-3/TRBV12-4	TRBJ2-2	CASNSDFTGELFF
TRBV9	TRBJ2-7	CASSDRASHEQYF
TRBV2	TRBJ1-3	CASRGDRGGEGNTIYF
TRBV4-1	TRBJ2-5	CASSQEIGTLQETQYF
TRBV4-1	TRBJ2-7	CASSQIDKDYEQYF
TRBV3-1	TRBJ2-3	CASSQDGNQVRDTQYF
TRBV24-1	TRBJ2-7	CATSDSPLAGSSYEQYF
TRBV10-1	TRBJ2-2	CASSGDGANTGELFF
TRBV15	TRBJ1-6	CATSRHTSLDSPLHF
TRBV7-9	TRBJ2-1	CASSLESATYPSEQFF
TRBV12-3/TRBV12-4	TRBJ2-2	CASSLVPSGTGELFF
TRBV6-1	TRBJ2-1	CASSEVAGENNEQFF
TRBV7-2	TRBJ2-2	CASSFATTTGELFF
TRBV4-1	TRBJ2-7	CASSQDSGGLYEQYF
TRBV24-1	TRBJ2-6	CATSDVGLSGANVLTF
TRBV7-9	TRBJ2-3	CASSVGPLREFTDTQYF
TRBV24-1	TRBJ2-3	CATSDRRTSGSSDTQYF
TRBV28	TRBJ2-7	CASSLSTGPYEQYF
TRBV21-1	TRBJ1-1	CASSKAVGPNTEAFF
TRBV12-3/TRBV12-4	TRBJ2-1	CASSPLSAGKFF